This TCR beta chain was sequenced for a study of blood T cell repertoires in COVID-19. About the research overall: The origin of the acute and convalescent COVID-19 samples was the United States, Italy and Spain. The cDNA or gDNA used as material had been derived from T cells, B-cell-depleted T cells, or PBMCs.

Per the original data handling: For nucleated cells, counts were estimated from reference gene primer amplification. TCRdb keeps only in-frame clones here, not all; method: immunoSEQ multiplex PCR. The V and J calls and clone size come from that table; D and trimming were worked out from the DNA. The table shows about 480,000 clones, with 89% occurring only once. The V gene's germline CDR1 is SGHVS and CDR2 FQNEAQ. Unmatched junction bases numbered 7, after V lost 5 bases and J lost 4 bases. This CDR3 is built from 15 residues. The TCR was taken from a man between 18 and 35 years old with COVID-19, enrolled during active disease. Sequencing input: peripheral blood. The J gene is TRBJ2-5, the V gene TRBV7-8, with 10 bases matching TRBD2. The CDR3 protein is CASSASGRAPETQYF. In DNA form, the CDR3 reads TGTGCCAGCAGCGCGAGCGGGAGGGCCCCAGAGACCCAGTACTTC.